The rows below give T cell receptor beta chains drawn from one sample of a study of blood T cells in healthy people across ages. TCRdb redid the calling of the 5' RACE reads with MiXCR, one entry per CDR3 protein. The sample holds approximately 1.5 million distinct CDR3 sequences; roughly 43% are singletons and the top ten take more than 4%. Sequenced material: blood. The receptors were sampled from a woman younger than 30 in good health. CDR3s include the opening cysteine and the closing phenylalanine or tryptophan. Each record gives: J gene, D gene, clone size, V gene, CDR3 protein, CDR3 DNA. A D gene is named only where the DNA matches it firmly. Clone size, where shown, is once, few, many, or a class for clones that have expanded.

TRBJ1-2 - - TRBV7-9 CSGYSLYGYTF TGTTCCGGGTACAGTCTCTATGGCTACACCTTC
TRBJ1-2 - many TRBV28 CASSFGGGGYTF TGTGCCAGCTCCTTTGGGGGGGGTGGCTACACCTTC
TRBJ1-2 - - TRBV6-5 CASSYVSGGGYTF TGTGCCAGCAGTTACGTGTCCGGGGGTGGCTACACCTTC
TRBJ2-3 TRBD1 - TRBV7-2 CASSSGGPGYMDTQYF TGTGCCAGCAGCTCAGGGGGTCCGGGGTACATGGATACGCAGTATTTT
TRBJ2-7 TRBD1 - TRBV2 CASSDLRQGTYEQYF TGTGCCAGCAGTGATTTGCGACAGGGCACCTACGAGCAGTACTTC
TRBJ2-1 - - TRBV6-2/TRBV6-3 CASSFGRGSASYNEQFF TGTGCCAGCAGTTTTGGACGGGGGTCCGCCTCCTACAATGAGCAGTTCTTC
TRBJ2-1 - few TRBV11-1 CASRVSLNEQFF TGTGCCAGCAGGGTGAGCTTGAATGAGCAGTTCTTC
TRBJ1-2 TRBD1 few TRBV3-1 CASSQPGQAMGYTF TGTGCCAGCAGCCAACCCGGACAGGCCATGGGCTACACCTTC
TRBJ2-2 TRBD2 few TRBV3-1 CASSQGLGTTNTGELFF TGTGCCAGCAGCCAAGGACTCGGGACTACGAACACCGGGGAGCTGTTTTTT
TRBJ2-7 TRBD2 - TRBV20-1 CSASQREPYEQYF TGCAGTGCTAGTCAGCGGGAACCCTACGAGCAGTACTTC